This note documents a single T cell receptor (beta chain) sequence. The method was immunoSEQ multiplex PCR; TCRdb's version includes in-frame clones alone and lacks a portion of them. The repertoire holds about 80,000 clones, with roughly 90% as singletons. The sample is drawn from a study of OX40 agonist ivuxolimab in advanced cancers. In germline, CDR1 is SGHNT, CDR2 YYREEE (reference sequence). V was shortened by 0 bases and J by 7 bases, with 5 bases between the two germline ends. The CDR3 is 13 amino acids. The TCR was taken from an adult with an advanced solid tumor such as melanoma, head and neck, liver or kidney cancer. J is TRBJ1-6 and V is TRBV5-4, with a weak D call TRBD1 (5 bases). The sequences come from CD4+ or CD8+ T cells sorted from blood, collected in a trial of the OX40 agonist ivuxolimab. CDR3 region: CASSLAGNSPLHF. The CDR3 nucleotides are TGTGCCAGCAGCTTGGCAGGGAATTCACCCCTCCACTTT. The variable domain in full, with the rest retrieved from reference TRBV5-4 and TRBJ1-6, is ETGVTQSPTHLIKTRGQQVTLRCSSQSGHNTVSWYQQALGQGPQFIFQYYREEENGRGNFPPRFSGLQFPNYSSELNVNALELDDSALYLCASSLAGNSPLHFGNGTRLTVT.